This entry concerns a single T cell receptor (beta chain). Its specificity is unknown. CDR1 is SGHTA and CDR2 is FQGNSA in the germline V gene. The V gene lost 5 bases and the J gene lost 6 bases, with 20 bases spanning the gap. CDR3 length: 15 residues. This sample is drawn from a study of CD8 T cells in ankylosing spondylitis. Study-level findings and limits: Ankylosing spondylitis blood appeared to carry a characteristic TCR beta motif of several highly homologous variants. Disease-linked clones, CD8+, were relatively rare in peripheral blood. Reportedly, significant enrichment of disease-linked clones occurred in matched ankylosing spondylitis synovial fluid.

5'-RACE, quantitative and with molecular barcodes, yielded the TCR beta libraries. TCRdb reanalysed the 5' RACE reads using MiXCR and keeps one entry per CDR3 protein. Of 750,000 to 850,000 distinct CDR3 sequences in the sample, around 11% were seen once. The chain links TRBV7-2 to TRBJ2-7; perhaps TRBD2 as D (5 bases). The sequence derives from a male donor with ankylosing spondylitis. Sequenced: blood, either unsorted or a sorted T cell fraction (not recorded which). The CDR3 is CASSPRILAGIEQYF. CDR3 nucleotides: TGTGCCAGCAGCCCTCGGATTTTGGCCGGGATCGAGCAGTACTTC.